The 7 T cell receptor beta chains below were found in one sample sequenced in a study of T cell responses to AZD1222 COVID-19 vaccine. The data were produced by immunoSEQ multiplex PCR, yet TCRdb's version contains in-frame clones alone and is incomplete. This sample has approximately 150,000 clones, with roughly 91% found just once. Material: peripheral blood, obtained 28 days after the second AZD1222 dose. The receptors shown here come from an adult who received the AZD1222 COVID-19 vaccine.

V gene TRBV7-9 combines with J gene TRBJ1-4; 9 bases are a match to TRBD1. Losses at the gene ends were 5 bases for V and 7 bases for J; bases not matched to a gene: 8. Per germline, CDR1 SEHNR and CDR2 FQNEAQ (reference sequence). The CDR3 contains 15 residues. CDR3 nucleotides: TGTGCCAGCAGCCCACAGGGGGCTTTTTCTGAAAAACTGTTTTTT. Protein: CASSPQGAFSEKLFF.

This chain uses TRBV4-1 with TRBJ1-2; D gene uncertain. Germline values: CDR1 MGHRA, CDR2 YSYEKL. The CDR3 is 15 amino acids. Trimming stripped 4 bases from V and 4 bases from J, with 16 bases between. This chain's CDR3 is CASSRARGNFYGYTF. CDR3 nucleotide sequence: TGCGCCAGCAGCCGAGCGCGGGGAAACTTCTATGGCTACACCTTC.

The chain couples TRBV7-9 to TRBJ2-7; D unresolved. This CDR3 contains 13 residues. Germline V gene data show CDR1 as SEHNR and CDR2 as FQNEAQ (reference sequence). V lost 0 bases to trimming and J lost 3 bases, with 6 bases between them. The CDR3, as DNA: TGTGCCAGCAGCTTAGCGCAAGGCTACGAGCAGTACTTC. It codes for CASSLAQGYEQYF.

V usage is TRBV5-1 and J usage is TRBJ1-3; 8 nucleotides agree with TRBD1. This CDR3 comprises 17 residues. Germline trimming cut 4 bases from V and 0 bases from J; bases unmatched to any gene: 9. Germline CDR1 SGHRS, CDR2 YFSETQ. This CDR3 reads CASSPTGVVSSGNTIYF. The CDR3 bases are TGCGCCAGCAGCCCGACAGGGGTGGTCTCCTCTGGAAACACCATATATTTT.

In this sample, this clone turned up a few times. The chain uses TRBV7-9 and TRBJ1-6; D is uncertain. V lost 3 bases to trimming and J lost 7 bases, with 7 bases between them. The CDR3 is 13 residues long. Germline V gene data show CDR1 as SEHNR and CDR2 as FQNEAQ (reference sequence). The CDR3 loop is CASSLRENSPLHF. In nucleotides, the CDR3 is TGTGCCAGCAGCTTGAGGGAGAATTCACCCCTCCACTTT.

The chain recombines TRBV7-9 with TRBJ1-1, with D tentatively TRBD1 (5 bases). Trimming pared 0 bases from V and 4 bases from J, leaving 12 bases between. The CDR3 length is 15 residues. Germline V gene sequence: CDR1 SEHNR, CDR2 FQNEAQ (reference sequence). This chain's CDR3 is CASSLAGRGSTEAFF. The DNA for the CDR3 is TGTGCCAGCAGCTTAGCGGGACGGGGGAGCACTGAAGCTTTCTTT. Complete variable domain (other parts from reference TRBV7-9 and TRBJ1-1): DTGVSQNPRHKITKRGQNVTFRCDPISEHNRLYWYRQTLGQGPEFLTYFQNEAQLEKSRLLSDRFSAERPKGSFSTLEIQRTEQGDSAMYLCASSLAGRGSTEAFFGQGTRLTVV.

This chain uses TRBV2 with TRBJ1-1; D perhaps matches TRBD1 (6 bases). Germline CDR1 reads SNHLY; CDR2 reads FYNNEI. This CDR3 is 15 amino acids long. V was clipped by 5 bases and J by 11 bases, with 24 bases between them. The CDR3 here is CASSRNQRQDRNAFF. The CDR3 DNA is TGTGCCAGCAGTCGAAACCAGCGCCAGGACAGAAACGCTTTCTTT.